This T cell receptor beta chain was sequenced during a study of blood T cell repertoires in COVID-19. With 3 bases removed from V and 3 bases from J, the gap between germline ends came to 19 bases. Germline loops: CDR1 SGHRS, CDR2 YFSETQ. This CDR3 has 17 amino acids. Repertoires were generated with immunoSEQ multiplex PCR, while TCRdb's copy carries only in-frame clones and drops some. The profile shows around 240,000 clones, almost 85% of them singletons. This clone came up once. The clonotype comes from an elderly woman with acute or convalescent COVID-19. The chain joins TRBV5-1 to TRBJ2-1, with D perhaps TRBD2 (6 bases). The sequenced sample was peripheral blood. In nucleotides, the CDR3 is TGCGCCAGCAGCTCCACGCCGGATAGCGGCTACTACAATGAGCAGTTCTTC. Residues: CASSSTPDSGYYNEQFF.